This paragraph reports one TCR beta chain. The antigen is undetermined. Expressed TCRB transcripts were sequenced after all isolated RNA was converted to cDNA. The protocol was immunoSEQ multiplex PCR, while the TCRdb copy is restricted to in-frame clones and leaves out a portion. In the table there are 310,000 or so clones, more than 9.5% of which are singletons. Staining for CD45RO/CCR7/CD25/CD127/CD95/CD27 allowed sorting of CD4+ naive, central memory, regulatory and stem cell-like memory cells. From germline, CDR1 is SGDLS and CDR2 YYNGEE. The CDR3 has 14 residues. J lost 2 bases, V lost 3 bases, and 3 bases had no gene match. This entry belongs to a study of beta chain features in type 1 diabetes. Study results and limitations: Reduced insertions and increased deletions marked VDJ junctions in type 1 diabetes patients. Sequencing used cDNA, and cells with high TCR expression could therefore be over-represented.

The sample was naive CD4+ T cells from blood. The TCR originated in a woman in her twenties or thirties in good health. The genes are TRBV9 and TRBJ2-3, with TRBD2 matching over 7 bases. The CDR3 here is CASSAAGYTDTQYF. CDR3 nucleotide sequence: TGTGCCAGCAGCGCAGCGGGGTACACAGATACGCAGTATTTT.